The 16 T cell receptor beta chains listed next were all sequenced from one sample in a study of cytomegalovirus exposure and HLA in healthy donors. The PCR contained 60 Vbeta and 13 Jbeta primers. TCRdb's copy holds only in-frame clones and misses some; the assay was immunoSEQ multiplex PCR. The sample has around 45,000 clones; roughly 51% are singletons. The sequencing input was PBMCs. The receptors stem from a man between 60 and 70 years old in good health and CMV-seronegative.

The gene calls are TRBV5-1 and TRBJ2-5, with 9 bases matching TRBD1. Germline trimming cut 3 bases from V and 5 bases from J; bases unmatched to any gene: 2. Germline CDR1 SGHRS, CDR2 YFSETQ. The CDR3 is 13 amino acids. CDR3 loop: CASSYGQGETQYF. The CDR3 coding sequence is TGCGCCAGCAGCTACGGACAGGGGGAGACCCAGTACTTC.

The V and J genes are TRBV28 and TRBJ2-7; 7 bases line up with TRBD1. From germline, CDR1 is MDHEN and CDR2 SYDVKM. This CDR3 comprises 13 residues. The V and J ends lost 5 bases and 7 bases, in that order; junction bases with no gene match: 8. DNA for the CDR3: TGTGCCAGCAGTCTACCACCGGGACAGGAGCAGTACTTC. Translated, it gives CASSLPPGQEQYF.

V usage is TRBV5-4 and J usage is TRBJ1-2, with D possibly matching TRBD1 (5 bases). With 3 bases removed from V and 3 bases from J, the gap between germline ends came to 24 bases. The CDR3 length is 18 residues. Germline lookup yields CDR1 SGHNT and CDR2 YYREEE (reference sequence). DNA of the CDR3: TGTGCCAGCAGCTCCGATAGGGGAAGCCACTTGGTGGACTATGGCTACACCTTC. It is translated as CASSSDRGSHLVDYGYTF.

This clone was seen more than once but under ten times. The chain joins TRBV30 to TRBJ1-1; 7 bases agree with TRBD1. The germline V gene has CDR1 GTSNPN and CDR2 SVGIG (reference sequence). CDR3 length: 13 residues. After removal of 2 bases from V and 3 bases from J, the junction contained 3 bases not matched to a gene. The CDR3, as DNA: TGTGCCTGGAGTACAGGGGAGGACACTGAAGCTTTCTTT. This gives the protein CAWSTGEDTEAFF.

The rearrangement links TRBV10-3 to TRBJ2-7; 9 nucleotides align to TRBD1. The trim removed 2 bases at V and 3 bases at J, leaving 14 bases unmatched. The CDR3 loop spans 18 amino acids. Germline V gene data show CDR1 as ENHRY and CDR2 as SYGVKD. CDR3 bases: TGTGCCATCAGTGAGAAAGGGGGCCCGGGACAGGGCCGCTACGAGCAGTACTTC. As protein: CAISEKGGPGQGRYEQYF.

The chain employs TRBV7-9 and TRBJ2-3; D uncertain. With 1 base removed from V and 4 bases from J, the gap between germline ends came to 9 bases. The germline V gene encodes CDR1 SEHNR and CDR2 FQNEAQ (reference sequence). The CDR3 is 14 amino acids. CDR3 loop: CASSLDLGPDTQYF. CDR3 sequence (DNA): TGTGCCAGCAGCTTAGATCTGGGCCCAGATACGCAGTATTTT. Full variable domain (outside the CDR3, taken from reference TRBV7-9 and TRBJ2-3): DTGVSQNPRHKITKRGQNVTFRCDPISEHNRLYWYRQTLGQGPEFLTYFQNEAQLEKSRLLSDRFSAERPKGSFSTLEIQRTEQGDSAMYLCASSLDLGPDTQYFGPGTRLTVL.

As for this clone: At the DNA level, this CDR3 is encoded by other sequences in the same sample as well. This chain connects TRBV29-1 to TRBJ2-1; TRBD2 matches 13 bases. J was trimmed by 2 bases and V by 4 bases; bases with no gene match: 2. Germline V gives CDR1 SQVTM, CDR2 ANQGSEA. CDR3 length: 15 residues. The CDR3 loop is CSVAGTSGAYNEQFF. The DNA for the CDR3 is TGCAGCGTTGCGGGGACTAGCGGGGCCTACAATGAGCAGTTCTTC.

The CDR3 DNA sequence: TGTGCCAGCAGCCCCTTCGGTGGGGGAGGGGGTATGACGGGTACGCAGTATTTT. The encoded protein is CASSPFGGGGGMTGTQYF. The rearrangement links TRBV7-6 to TRBJ2-3; perhaps TRBD2 as D (7 bases). V lost 5 bases, J lost 8 bases, and 29 bases lay in between. CDR1 SGHVS and CDR2 FNYEAQ come from the germline V gene. CDR3 length: 18 amino acids.

This sequence joins TRBV4-3 and TRBJ2-5; the match to TRBD2 covers 8 bases. Germline V gene data show CDR1 as LGHNA and CDR2 as YSLEER. V gave up 1 base and J gave up 9 bases; unmatched junction bases: 10. The CDR3 consists of 15 residues. The DNA of the CDR3 is TGCGCCAGCAGCCAAGCGACTAGCGCGAAGGGGGCCCAGTACTTC. Translating gives CASSQATSAKGAQYF.

J is TRBJ2-1 and V is TRBV6-4, with D perhaps matching TRBD1 (5 bases). In germline, CDR1 is MRHNA, CDR2 SNTAGT. V lost 2 bases and J lost 5, with 13 bases in between. The length of the CDR3 is 15 residues. The CDR3 DNA reads TGTGCCAGCAGTGACACAGGCCACGCTAACAATGAGCAGTTCTTC. Its translation: CASSDTGHANNEQFF.

The chain recombines TRBV2 with TRBJ2-3, with a tentative D call TRBD1 (5 bases). Looked up from germline, CDR1 is SNHLY and CDR2 is FYNNEI. V gave up 2 bases and J gave up 1 base, with 22 bases separating them. The CDR3 consists of 19 residues. In DNA, the CDR3 is TGTGCCAGCAGTGAATGGGGAAAATCTCCAGGACACCGCACAGATACGCAGTATTTT. This sequence encodes CASSEWGKSPGHRTDTQYF.

Only a few counts were recorded for this clone. The V and J genes are TRBV10-3 and TRBJ1-2; no firm D call. V lost 3 bases and J lost 0, with 8 bases in between. The germline CDR1 and CDR2 sequences are ENHRY and SYGVKD. CDR3 length equals 14 residues. DNA for the CDR3: TGTGCCATCAGTGAAAATACGGCTAACTATGGCTACACCTTC. This translates into CAISENTANYGYTF.

The CDR3 DNA reads TGTGCCAGCAGTTACTCGGGACTTCGGGATGAAAAACTGTTTTTT. This translates into CASSYSGLRDEKLFF. The chain couples TRBV6-5 to TRBJ1-4; a weak D match, TRBD1 (5 bases). V was pared by 0 bases and J by 6 bases, with 11 bases between. The CDR3 is 15 residues long. Germline V lookup: CDR1 MNHEY, CDR2 SVGAGI.

In its sample, this clone was seen a few times. The rearrangement joins TRBV4-3 to TRBJ1-3; perhaps TRBD1 as D (5 bases). The V end was cut by 4 bases, the J end by 0 bases, with 13 bases between. Germline CDR1 LGHNA, CDR2 YSLEER. The CDR3 is 16 amino acids. The CDR3 DNA reads TGCGCCAGCAGCCCTACAGCGGGGGGCTCTGGAAACACCATATATTTT. This translates into CASSPTAGGSGNTIYF.

This clone came up a few times. The chain uses TRBV25-1 and TRBJ2-2, with D maybe TRBD2 (5 bases). V dropped 7 bases and J dropped 0 bases, with 12 bases sitting between them. CDR3 length equals 15 residues. In germline, CDR1 is MGHDK, CDR2 SYGVNS. The CDR3, as DNA: TGTGCCAGCACGGGATTTTTCCCGAACACCGGGGAGCTGTTTTTT. Its protein product is CASTGFFPNTGELFF.

This clone was picked up a small number of times. The chain carries TRBV5-6 and TRBJ2-5; possibly TRBD2 for D (6 bases). The CDR3 is 14 residues long. In germline, CDR1 is SGHDT, CDR2 YYEEEE. V lost 4 bases to trimming and J lost 4 bases, with 14 bases between them. This CDR3 is CASSRWDSRETQYF. CDR3 DNA: TGTGCCAGCAGCCGTTGGGACTCACGAGAGACCCAGTACTTC.